The clone carrying this TCR beta chain was seen once. Per the authors' pipeline: Cell counts per sample came from amplifying reference gene primers. Sequencing used immunoSEQ multiplex PCR; TCRdb keeps in-frame clones, though not all of them. V and J calls plus clone size are reproduced from that table; the DNA served to infer D and trimming. This sample has about 250,000 clones, with around 83% found just once. This specimen belongs to a study of blood T cell repertoires in COVID-19. Study background: The United States, Italy and Spain supplied acute and convalescent COVID-19 samples. T cells, B-cell-depleted T cells, or PBMCs provided the cDNA or gDNA that served as material.

Germline V gives CDR1 KGHDR, CDR2 SFDVKD. The CDR3 is 15 residues long. V dropped 4 bases and J dropped 7; count of bases not matched to a gene: 3. The V gene is TRBV24-1, the J gene TRBJ2-2; TRBD1 matches 12 bases. The sequence derives from a man between 40 and 49 years old with active or convalescent COVID-19. Input material: peripheral blood. The CDR3 protein is CATSEGTGGLGELFF. In DNA, the CDR3 is TGTGCCACCAGTGAGGGGACAGGGGGCCTCGGGGAGCTGTTTTTT.